This T cell receptor (beta chain) is drawn from a study of regulatory T cells in long-lasting Graves disease. This clonotype was seen many times. Time point meaning: persistent/refractory GD, antithyroid drugs over 5 years with positive TRAb. After RNA was extracted from PBMCs, the TCR library was made from it. Arm-PCR of CDR3 regions and iRepertoire HTBI primers were the basis on which TCR beta libraries were built. TCRdb reprocessed the multiplex PCR reads via MiXCR and lists one record per CDR3 protein. This table holds around 400,000 distinct CDR3 sequences, around 20% found once. This CDR3 is 13 amino acids long. V lost 5 bases and J 11 bases, leaving 18 bases between the germline ends. CDR1 and CDR2 from the germline V gene are SGHAT and FQNNGV.

This TCR was sampled from a female donor with Graves disease. The material was peripheral blood mononuclear cells (PBMCs), obtained when the disease was refractory, from a patient treated with antithyroid drugs. The chain links TRBV11-2 to TRBJ1-1; tentative D call: TRBD1 (5 bases). The CDR3 here is CASSARQQGSAFF. CDR3 coding DNA: TGTGCCAGCAGCGCACGACAGCAGGGTTCGGCTTTCTTT.